Sequencing of this T cell receptor beta chain was carried out in a study of T cell repertoires in cytomegalovirus infection. Study-level information: Used in the study were CMV epitopes, some recently identified and HLA-C-restricted, others well-studied and HLA-B-restricted. Public TCR beta signatures indicated both CMV infection and matching HLA type.

Using its own MiXCR run on the reads, TCRdb lists one record per CDR3 protein. The sample lists about 900,000 distinct CDR3 sequences; roughly a third were seen once. A word on this clonotype: As yet, its antigen is unknown.

General study points: CMV-specific TCR beta clonotypes restricted by HLA-C were the ones dominating the ex vivo response. The cumulative frequency of public TCR beta families distinguished individuals who carried CMV together with the relevant HLA.

The CDR3 loop spans 12 amino acids. Germline loops: CDR1 SQVTM, CDR2 ANQGSEA. Trimming shortened V by 4 bases and J by 8 bases, and 14 bases separated the two germline ends. This receptor was identified in a human donor in good health (CMV status not recorded). Some clones in this sample may be carry-over from other donors' samples. Sequenced here: cultured CD8+ T cells from PBMCs, sampled from culture after CMV antigen stimulation. The chain carries TRBV29-1 and TRBJ1-1; the D is unclear. CDR3 sequence (DNA): TGCAGCGTTGTGGGTGGGGAACTCGAAGCTTTCTTT. Its translation: CSVVGGELEAFF.